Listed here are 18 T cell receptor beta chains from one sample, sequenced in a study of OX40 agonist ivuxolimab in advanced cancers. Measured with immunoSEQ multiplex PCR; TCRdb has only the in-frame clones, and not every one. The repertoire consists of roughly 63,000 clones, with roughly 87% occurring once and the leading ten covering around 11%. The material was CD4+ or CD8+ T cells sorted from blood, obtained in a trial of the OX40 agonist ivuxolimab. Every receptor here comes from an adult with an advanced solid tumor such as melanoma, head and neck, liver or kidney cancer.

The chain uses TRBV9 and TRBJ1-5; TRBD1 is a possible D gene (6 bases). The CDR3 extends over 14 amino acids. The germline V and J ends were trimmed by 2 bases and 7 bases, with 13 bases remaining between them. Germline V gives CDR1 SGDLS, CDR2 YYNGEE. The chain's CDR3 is CASSVWGAGQPQHF. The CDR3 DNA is TGTGCCAGCAGCGTTTGGGGGGCAGGGCAGCCCCAGCATTTT.

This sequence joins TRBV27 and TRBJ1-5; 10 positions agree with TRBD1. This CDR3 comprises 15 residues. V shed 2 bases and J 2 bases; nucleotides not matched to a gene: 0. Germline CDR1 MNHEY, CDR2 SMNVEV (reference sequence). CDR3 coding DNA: TGTGCCAGCAGTTTAGGACAGGGGGGCAATCAGCCCCAGCATTTT. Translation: CASSLGQGGNQPQHF.

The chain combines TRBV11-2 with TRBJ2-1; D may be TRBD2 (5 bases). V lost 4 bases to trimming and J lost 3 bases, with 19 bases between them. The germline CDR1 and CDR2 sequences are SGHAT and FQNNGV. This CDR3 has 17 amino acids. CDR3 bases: TGTGCCAGCAGCTCCCTGGACTTGCCCAGTCTCTACAATGAGCAGTTCTTC. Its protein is CASSSLDLPSLYNEQFF. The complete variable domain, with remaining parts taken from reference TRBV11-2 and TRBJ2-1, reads EAGVAQSPRYKIIEKRQSVAFWCNPISGHATLYWYQQILGQGPKLLIQFQNNGVVDDSQLPKDRFSAERLKGVDSTLKIQPAKLEDSAVYLCASSSLDLPSLYNEQFFGPGTRLTVL.

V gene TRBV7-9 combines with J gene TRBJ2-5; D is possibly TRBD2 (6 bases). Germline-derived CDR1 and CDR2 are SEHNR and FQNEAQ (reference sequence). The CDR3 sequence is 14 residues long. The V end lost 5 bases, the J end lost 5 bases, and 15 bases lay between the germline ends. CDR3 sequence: CASSPRPGEETQYF. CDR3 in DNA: TGTGCCAGCAGCCCCCGTCCGGGGGAGGAGACCCAGTACTTC.

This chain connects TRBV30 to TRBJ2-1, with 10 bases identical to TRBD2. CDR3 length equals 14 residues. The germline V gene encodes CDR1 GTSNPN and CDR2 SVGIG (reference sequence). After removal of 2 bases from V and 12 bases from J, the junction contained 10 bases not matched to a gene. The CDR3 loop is CAWSISSGSKWQFF. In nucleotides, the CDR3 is TGTGCCTGGAGTATATCTAGCGGGAGTAAATGGCAGTTCTTC. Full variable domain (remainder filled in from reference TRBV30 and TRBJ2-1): SQTIHQWPATLVQPVGSPLSLECTVEGTSNPNLYWYRQAAGRGLQLLFYSVGIGQISSEVPQNLSASRPQDRQFILSSKKLLLSDSGFYLCAWSISSGSKWQFFGPGTRLTVL.

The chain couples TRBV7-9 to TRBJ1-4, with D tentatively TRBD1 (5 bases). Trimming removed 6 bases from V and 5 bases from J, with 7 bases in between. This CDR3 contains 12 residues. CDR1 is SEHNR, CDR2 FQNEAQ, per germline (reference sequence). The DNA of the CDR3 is TGTGCCAGCAGGGGGGTAAATGAAAAACTGTTTTTT. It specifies CASRGVNEKLFF. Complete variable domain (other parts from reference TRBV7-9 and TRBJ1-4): DTGVSQNPRHKITKRGQNVTFRCDPISEHNRLYWYRQTLGQGPEFLTYFQNEAQLEKSRLLSDRFSAERPKGSFSTLEIQRTEQGDSAMYLCASRGVNEKLFFGSGTQLSVL.

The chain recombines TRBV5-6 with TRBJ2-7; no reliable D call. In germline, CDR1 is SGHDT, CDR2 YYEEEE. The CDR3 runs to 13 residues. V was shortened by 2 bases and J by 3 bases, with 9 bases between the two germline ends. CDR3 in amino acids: CASSFQVRYEQYF. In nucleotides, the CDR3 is TGTGCCAGCAGCTTTCAGGTACGCTACGAGCAGTACTTC.

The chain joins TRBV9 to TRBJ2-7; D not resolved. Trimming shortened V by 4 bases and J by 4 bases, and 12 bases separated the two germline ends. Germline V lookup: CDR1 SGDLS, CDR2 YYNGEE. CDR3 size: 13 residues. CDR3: CASSSPGAYEQYF. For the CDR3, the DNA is TGTGCCAGCAGCTCTCCTGGAGCATACGAGCAGTACTTC.

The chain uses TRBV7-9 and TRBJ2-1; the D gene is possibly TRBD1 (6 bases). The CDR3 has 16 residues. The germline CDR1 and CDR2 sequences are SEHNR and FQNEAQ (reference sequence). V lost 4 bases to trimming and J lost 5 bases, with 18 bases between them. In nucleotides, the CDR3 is TGTGCCAGCAGCTCGTCCCGGGACACTTACAACAATGAGCAGTTCTTC. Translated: CASSSSRDTYNNEQFF.

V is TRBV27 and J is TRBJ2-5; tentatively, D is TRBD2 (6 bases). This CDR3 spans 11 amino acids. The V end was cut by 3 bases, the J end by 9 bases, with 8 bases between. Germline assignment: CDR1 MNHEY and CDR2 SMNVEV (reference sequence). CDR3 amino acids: CASSFGGAQYF. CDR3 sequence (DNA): TGTGCCAGCAGTTTCGGAGGGGCCCAGTACTTC.

Here the CDR3 reads CASSPGIADARELFF. The CDR3 region has the DNA TGTGCCAGCAGCCCTGGGATAGCAGACGCAAGGGAGCTGTTTTTT. V gene TRBV5-4 combines with J gene TRBJ2-2; D remains ambiguous. The CDR3 has 15 amino acids. Trimming left V 4 bases short and J 9 bases short, with 19 bases between. In germline, CDR1 is SGHNT, CDR2 YYREEE (reference sequence).

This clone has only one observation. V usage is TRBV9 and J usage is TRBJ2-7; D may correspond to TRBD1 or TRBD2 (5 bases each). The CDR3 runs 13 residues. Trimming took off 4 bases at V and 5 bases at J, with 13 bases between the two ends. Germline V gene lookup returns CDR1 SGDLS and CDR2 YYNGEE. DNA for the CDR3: TGTGCCAGCAGCACCCAAGGGACGGACGAGCAGTACTTC. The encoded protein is CASSTQGTDEQYF.

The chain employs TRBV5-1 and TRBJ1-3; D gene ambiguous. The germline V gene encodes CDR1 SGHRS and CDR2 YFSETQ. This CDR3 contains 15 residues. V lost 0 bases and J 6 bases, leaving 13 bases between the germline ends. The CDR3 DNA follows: TGCGCCAGCAGCTTGGTTGCGGAAAGCTCAAACACCATATATTTT. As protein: CASSLVAESSNTIYF.

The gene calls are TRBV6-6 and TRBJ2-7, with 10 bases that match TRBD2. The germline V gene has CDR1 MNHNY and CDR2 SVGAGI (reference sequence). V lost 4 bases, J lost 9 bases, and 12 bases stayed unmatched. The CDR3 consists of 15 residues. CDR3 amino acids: CASSSKTSGAYVQYF. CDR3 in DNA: TGTGCCAGCAGTTCGAAAACTAGCGGGGCCTATGTGCAGTACTTC.

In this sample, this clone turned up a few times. The CDR3 region is CASSAAGGEQYF. The CDR3 nucleotides are TGTGCCAGCAGCGCGGCAGGGGGCGAGCAGTACTTC. V and J are TRBV9 and TRBJ2-7; 7 bases line up with TRBD1. The CDR3 extends over 12 amino acids. Germline-derived CDR1 and CDR2 are SGDLS and YYNGEE. The J segment lost 6 bases and the V segment lost 3 bases, leaving 3 bases of the junction unmatched.

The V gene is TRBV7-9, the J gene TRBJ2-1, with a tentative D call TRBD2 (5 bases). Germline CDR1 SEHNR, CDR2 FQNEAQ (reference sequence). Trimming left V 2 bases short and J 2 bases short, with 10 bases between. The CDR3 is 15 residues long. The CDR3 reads CASSLSETTYNEQFF. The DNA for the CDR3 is TGTGCCAGCAGCTTATCCGAGACTACCTACAATGAGCAGTTCTTC.

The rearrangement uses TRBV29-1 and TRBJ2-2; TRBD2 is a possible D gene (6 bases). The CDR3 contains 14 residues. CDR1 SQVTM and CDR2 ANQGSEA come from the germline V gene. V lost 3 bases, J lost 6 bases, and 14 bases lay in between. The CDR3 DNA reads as TGCAGCGTTGAGTCGGGAACGGGGGCCGGGGAGCTGTTTTTT. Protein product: CSVESGTGAGELFF.

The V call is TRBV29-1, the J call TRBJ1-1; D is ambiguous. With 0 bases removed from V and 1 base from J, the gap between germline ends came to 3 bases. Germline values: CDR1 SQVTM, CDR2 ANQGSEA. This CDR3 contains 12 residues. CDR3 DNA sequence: TGCAGCGTTGAAGACCAGAACACTGAAGCTTTCTTT. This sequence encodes CSVEDQNTEAFF. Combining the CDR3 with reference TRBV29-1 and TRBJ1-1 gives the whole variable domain SAVISQKPSRDICQRGTSLTIQCQVDSQVTMMFWYRQQPGQSLTLIATANQGSEATYESGFVIDKFPISRPNLTFSTLTVSNMSPEDSSIYLCSVEDQNTEAFFGQGTRLTVV.